The 9 T cell receptor beta chains presented below share a single source sample, sequenced in a study of cytotoxic CD8 clonotypes in ibrutinib-treated CLL (dated by TCRdb to 2020 to 2023). Libraries were constructed by the immunoSEQ multiplex PCR assay. What TCRdb holds here is the immuneACCESS table cut down to in-frame rearrangements. Part of the clones is not present; checked against another copy, under half of the missing clones reflect an unresolved V gene, and the others are unexplained. Present in this sample are over 250,000 clones, roughly 76% of which were seen just once. Around 6% of the sample is in the top ten clones. This specimen's time point label, per the study, means: progressive disease on ibrutinib. Source: PBMCs, taken at disease progression, from a patient treated with ibrutinib. These receptors all come from a human donor with chronic lymphocytic leukemia.

A few counts support this clone. CDR3 nucleotides: TGTGCCAGTAGTGCCGGGACAGGGGGAGGTTACGAGCAGTACTTC. As protein: CASSAGTGGGYEQYF. The chain recombines TRBV19 with TRBJ2-7; 11 bases line up with TRBD1. From germline, CDR1 is LNHDA and CDR2 SQIVND (reference sequence). Trimming removed 5 bases from V and 4 bases from J; junction bases left unmatched: 7. The CDR3 length is 15 residues.

The chain recombines TRBV7-9 with TRBJ2-7, with D maybe TRBD1 (6 bases). The CDR3 runs to 14 residues. Germline assignment: CDR1 SEHNR and CDR2 FQNEAQ (reference sequence). V was cut by 4 bases and J by 0 bases, with 10 bases left in between. The CDR3 reads CASSSRGTSYEQYF. As DNA, the CDR3 is TGTGCCAGCAGCTCCAGGGGTACCTCCTACGAGCAGTACTTC. Drawing the rest from reference TRBV7-9 and TRBJ2-7, the complete variable domain is DTGVSQNPRHKITKRGQNVTFRCDPISEHNRLYWYRQTLGQGPEFLTYFQNEAQLEKSRLLSDRFSAERPKGSFSTLEIQRTEQGDSAMYLCASSSRGTSYEQYFGPGTRLTVT.

This clone was seen a few times. This chain's CDR3 is CASSPGASGEQYF. Here the CDR3 DNA reads TGTGCCAGCTCACCTGGGGCCTCGGGGGAGCAGTACTTC. J is TRBJ2-7 and V is TRBV18; TRBD1 or TRBD2 may be the D gene (5 bases each). The V end was cut by 3 bases, the J end by 7 bases, with 13 bases between. The germline gives CDR1 KGHSH, CDR2 LQKENI. This CDR3 is 13 amino acids long.

This sequence joins TRBV9 and TRBJ2-1; D possibly corresponds to TRBD1 (5 bases). V was cut by 0 bases and J by 3 bases, with 13 bases left in between. Per the germline V gene, CDR1 is SGDLS and CDR2 is YYNGEE. The CDR3 consists of 16 residues. The CDR3 DNA reads TGTGCCAGCAGCGTAGGAGCTGGGGCCGTCTACAATGAGCAGTTCTTC. Amino acid sequence: CASSVGAGAVYNEQFF.

The V call is TRBV7-2, the J call TRBJ1-1, with 7 bases that match TRBD1. This CDR3 spans 17 amino acids. V lost 5 bases to trimming and J lost 1 base; unmatched junction nucleotides: 13. In germline, CDR1 is SGHTA, CDR2 FQGNSA. CDR3 coding DNA: TGTGCCAGCAGCCGGACAGGAGTTCAAAACGGGAACACTGAAGCTTTCTTT. The encoded protein is CASSRTGVQNGNTEAFF.

The rearrangement uses TRBV19 and TRBJ1-5; D is possibly TRBD1 (5 bases). The CDR3 is 14 residues long. Germline V gives CDR1 LNHDA, CDR2 SQIVND (reference sequence). The V and J ends lost 6 bases and 3 bases respectively, with 12 bases between them. For the CDR3, the DNA is TGTGCCAGTAGATACCAGGGCTACAATCAGCCCCAGCATTTT. Protein: CASRYQGYNQPQHF.

As concerns this clone: Other DNA sequences within the sample encode an identical CDR3. The V call is TRBV7-3, the J call TRBJ2-3, with TRBD2 matching over 10 bases. With V trimmed by 2 bases and J by 5 bases, 4 bases remained unmatched. The CDR3 extends over 15 amino acids. Germline assignment: CDR1 SGHTA and CDR2 FQGTGA. CDR3 in amino acids: CASSLGVAGGDTQYF. CDR3 bases: TGTGCCAGCAGCTTAGGAGTAGCGGGAGGAGATACGCAGTATTTT.

The chain joins TRBV5-1 to TRBJ2-1, with 7 bases fitting TRBD1. CDR3 length: 15 residues. From germline, CDR1 is SGHRS and CDR2 YFSETQ. The ends lost 2 bases at V and 1 base at J; junction bases unmatched: 3. CDR3 DNA: TGCGCCAGCAGCTTTGACAGGGCTTCCTACAATGAGCAGTTCTTC. Protein sequence: CASSFDRASYNEQFF.

The chain carries TRBV19 and TRBJ1-6, with 9 bases that match TRBD1. Germline loops: CDR1 LNHDA, CDR2 SQIVND (reference sequence). V shed 4 bases and J 5 bases; nucleotides not matched to a gene: 6. The CDR3 is 16 amino acids. The CDR3 DNA reads as TGTGCCAGTAGTACCCGGGGACAGGGCCATAATTCACCCCTCCACTTT. This translates into CASSTRGQGHNSPLHF.